These 9 T cell receptor beta chains share one sample of origin, sequenced in a study of Ad26.COV2.S vaccination and SARS-CoV-2 variants. Treatment meaning: 19 received Ad26.COV2.S at low or high dose, single or two shots; about 5 received placebo; per-sample allocation not given. The samples date from day 63 after the first vaccine or placebo injection. This table comes from immunoSEQ multiplex PCR, and its TCRdb copy is limited to in-frame clones, with some not included. The sample records 290,000 or so clones, about 87% being singletons. This specimen was peripheral blood, taken in a trial of Ad26.COV2.S vaccine versus placebo. These receptors came from a person aged 18-60 years who received the Ad26.COV2.S COVID-19 vaccine or a placebo.

This CDR3 is CASSLAARGSPLHF. The CDR3 DNA reads as TGTGCCAGCAGCTTAGCGGCCAGGGGCTCACCCCTCCACTTT. The chain uses TRBV7-2 and TRBJ1-6; the D gene is possibly TRBD1 (6 bases). The germline CDR1 and CDR2 sequences are SGHTA and FQGNSA. CDR3 length: 14 amino acids. The V gene lost 0 bases and the J gene lost 10 bases, with 10 bases spanning the gap.

The chain is built from TRBV5-1 and TRBJ2-7; TRBD2 agrees at 12 bases. Trimming at V came to 4 bases and at J to 6 bases, leaving 8 bases not matched to a gene. This CDR3 is built from 15 residues. Germline CDR1 is SGHRS and CDR2 is YFSETQ. The CDR3 here is CASSPRLAGVFEQYF. DNA of the CDR3: TGCGCCAGCAGCCCTCGACTAGCGGGAGTTTTCGAGCAGTACTTC.

The rearrangement links TRBV10-1 to TRBJ1-2; 7 nucleotides line up with TRBD1. The CDR3 consists of 15 residues. Germline lookup yields CDR1 WNHNN and CDR2 SYGVQD (reference sequence). V lost 6 bases, J lost 4 bases, and 11 bases stayed unmatched. The chain's CDR3 is CASSYQQGTFYGYTF. For the CDR3, the DNA is TGCGCCAGCAGCTATCAACAGGGGACCTTCTATGGCTACACCTTC.

The V call is TRBV9, the J call TRBJ2-3; 12 bases are a match to TRBD2. This CDR3 contains 18 residues. The V segment lost 4 bases and the J segment 3 bases; nucleotides outside the gene matches: 12. CDR1 SGDLS and CDR2 YYNGEE come from the germline V gene. In DNA, the CDR3 is TGTGCCAGCAGCCGTCGGTGGGCTAGCGGGAGGGCTACAGATACGCAGTATTTT. This gives the protein CASSRRWASGRATDTQYF.

This sequence joins TRBV11-2 and TRBJ1-1; TRBD1 is a possible D gene (5 bases). The germline gives CDR1 SGHAT, CDR2 FQNNGV. This CDR3 has 16 residues. V was pared by 1 base and J by 1 base, with 13 bases between. The CDR3: CASSLVLGRQNTEAFF. The CDR3 DNA is TGTGCCAGCAGCTTAGTCTTGGGACGGCAGAACACTGAAGCTTTCTTT.

The V gene is TRBV5-1, the J gene TRBJ1-2; 7 bases align to TRBD1. The ends lost 0 bases at V and 8 bases at J; junction bases unmatched: 13. The germline V gene encodes CDR1 SGHRS and CDR2 YFSETQ. This CDR3 has 16 residues. CDR3 residues: CASSLGRTGARGGYTF. As DNA, the CDR3 is TGCGCCAGCAGCTTGGGTCGGACAGGAGCCCGAGGGGGCTACACCTTC.

The V and J genes are TRBV13 and TRBJ1-1; TRBD1 might be the D (6 bases). Trimming stripped 5 bases from V and 5 bases from J, with 15 bases between. The CDR3 spans 14 residues. Germline V gives CDR1 PRHDT, CDR2 FYEKMQ (reference sequence). CDR3 DNA: TGTGCCAGCAGCGATCGCAGGGGAAGGACTGAAGCTTTCTTT. Its protein product is CASSDRRGRTEAFF.

This clone has only a few counts. This chain links TRBV7-2 with TRBJ1-3; TRBD1 aligns across 7 bases. The CDR3 is made up of 16 amino acids. The V gene's germline CDR1 is SGHTA and CDR2 FQGNSA. J was trimmed by 4 bases and V by 3 bases; bases with no gene match: 9. CDR3 DNA sequence: TGTGCCAGCAGCTTGTATAGCAGGGGGTCAGGAAACACCATATATTTT. Translated: CASSLYSRGSGNTIYF.

J is TRBJ2-2 and V is TRBV9; tentatively, D is TRBD2 (5 bases). The CDR3 is made up of 17 amino acids. Germline V gene data show CDR1 as SGDLS and CDR2 as YYNGEE. Between the trimmed V and J ends, which lost 6 bases and 5 bases, there was a span of 23 bases. CDR3 region: CASTDGELDMLTGELFF. As DNA, the CDR3 is TGTGCCAGCACAGATGGGGAGCTAGATATGTTAACCGGGGAGCTGTTTTTT.